The 24 T cell receptor beta chains below come from one sample, sequenced in a study of sequential checkpoint blockade in melanoma. Here immunoSEQ multiplex PCR was the method, and the copy in TCRdb shows in-frame clones only, minus some. The sample records roughly 8,400 clones, roughly four fifths being singletons. This sample's treatment: randomized to nivolumab then ipilimumab (arm A) or the reverse (arm B). Sample: CD8+ T cells sorted from blood (inferred from file names), taken from a patient given nivolumab and ipilimumab in sequence. These TCRs come from a human donor with melanoma.

The CDR3 spells CASSYNRGYYGYTF. The DNA for the CDR3 is TGTGCCAGCAGTTACAACAGGGGGTACTATGGCTACACCTTC. The chain uses TRBV6-5 and TRBJ1-2, with 8 bases aligning to TRBD1. The CDR3 is 14 amino acids. Trimming took 2 bases from V and 3 from J; bases not matched to a gene: 2. Germline CDR1 MNHEY, CDR2 SVGAGI.

This clone was seen only a few times. V gene TRBV28 combines with J gene TRBJ2-2; 13 nucleotides agree with TRBD2. The V gene's germline CDR1 is MDHEN and CDR2 SYDVKM. This CDR3 contains 15 residues. Trimming cost V 5 bases and J 7 bases; bases outside gene matches: 4. The CDR3, as DNA: TGTGCCAGCAGTCCGGGACTAGCGGGATACGGGGAGCTGTTTTTT. As protein: CASSPGLAGYGELFF.

The sample holds one count of this clone. This chain connects TRBV27 to TRBJ2-2; D unresolved. CDR1 and CDR2 (germline): MNHEY, SMNVEV (reference sequence). The ends were cut back, 3 bases at V and 1 base at J, with 9 bases in the middle. The length of the CDR3 is 15 residues. The CDR3 loop reads CASSFMTLNTGELFF. The CDR3 DNA reads TGTGCCAGCAGTTTCATGACACTGAACACCGGGGAGCTGTTTTTT.

The chain carries TRBV4-3 and TRBJ1-1, with no clear D. Per the germline V gene, CDR1 is LGHNA and CDR2 is YSLEER. This CDR3 is 16 amino acids long. The V end was cut by 0 bases, the J end by 1 base, with 12 bases between. In nucleotides, the CDR3 is TGCGCCAGCAGCCAAGAAGGTTGGGCGCCGAACACTGAAGCTTTCTTT. Residues: CASSQEGWAPNTEAFF.

This chain connects TRBV29-1 to TRBJ1-2; D possibly corresponds to TRBD1 (5 bases). The length of the CDR3 is 13 residues. CDR1 and CDR2 (germline): SQVTM, ANQGSEA. V gave up 3 bases and J gave up 3 bases, with 11 bases separating them. DNA for the CDR3: TGCAGCGTTGATCAGGGAAAAGACTATGGCTACACCTTC. It is translated as CSVDQGKDYGYTF.

This sequence joins TRBV4-3 and TRBJ1-1; no definite D call. Germline V gene data show CDR1 as LGHNA and CDR2 as YSLEER. Trimming removed 1 base at V and 1 base at J, with 7 bases between. CDR3 length equals 14 residues. CDR3 nucleotides: TGCGCCAGCAGCCAAGGACTTTCGAACACTGAAGCTTTCTTT. It specifies CASSQGLSNTEAFF.

In this sample, this clone turned up a few times. The J gene is TRBJ1-2, the V gene TRBV9, with 8 bases matching TRBD1. Germline V gene sequence: CDR1 SGDLS, CDR2 YYNGEE. V lost 0 bases and J lost 8; bases outside the gene matches: 9. The CDR3 has 15 residues. In DNA form, the CDR3 reads TGTGCCAGCAGCGTAGACAGGGGGGGATTTTGGGGCTACACCTTC. It encodes CASSVDRGGFWGYTF.

The chain recombines TRBV19 with TRBJ1-1; D uncertain. This CDR3 has 14 amino acids. V was cut by 5 bases and J by 2 bases, with 12 bases left in between. Germline values: CDR1 LNHDA, CDR2 SQIVND (reference sequence). CDR3 nucleotides: TGTGCCAGTAGTCCTCCGGGAACTAACACTGAAGCTTTCTTT. As protein: CASSPPGTNTEAFF. Filled out from reference TRBV19 and TRBJ1-1, the complete variable domain reads DGGITQSPKYLFRKEGQNVTLSCEQNLNHDAMYWYRQDPGQGLRLIYYSQIVNDFQKGDIAEGYSVSREKKESFPLTVTSAQKNPTAFYLCASSPPGTNTEAFFGQGTRLTVV.

The genes are TRBV2 and TRBJ2-4, with a possible D match to TRBD1 (6 bases). Germline CDR1 SNHLY, CDR2 FYNNEI. The CDR3 contains 16 residues. Trimming took off 4 bases at V and 2 bases at J, with 15 bases between the two ends. CDR3 region: CASSGNRDLSKNIQYF. CDR3 nucleotide sequence: TGTGCCAGCAGTGGGAACAGGGATCTTTCCAAAAACATTCAGTACTTC.

This clone was recorded a few times. The chain is built from TRBV7-2 and TRBJ2-1, with D possibly matching TRBD2 (7 bases). Germline CDR1 SGHTA, CDR2 FQGNSA. V dropped 0 bases and J dropped 4 bases, with 10 bases sitting between them. CDR3 size: 15 residues. The CDR3 DNA is TGTGCCAGCAGCTTAGCTGGGGGGGCATACAATGAGCAGTTCTTC. Translated, it gives CASSLAGGAYNEQFF.

V and J are TRBV7-2 and TRBJ2-5, with 10 bases fitting TRBD2. CDR1 is SGHTA, CDR2 FQGNSA, per germline. The CDR3 runs to 14 residues. Trimming removed 8 bases from V and 4 bases from J; junction bases left unmatched: 7. The CDR3 sequence is CASGVAGGGETQYF. CDR3 bases: TGTGCCAGCGGGGTAGCGGGAGGCGGAGAGACCCAGTACTTC. The complete variable domain, with remaining parts taken from reference TRBV7-2 and TRBJ2-5, reads GAGVSQSPSNKVTEKGKDVELRCDPISGHTALYWYRQSLGQGLEFLIYFQGNSAPDKSGLPSDRFSAERTGGSVSTLTIQRTQQEDSAVYLCASGVAGGGETQYFGPGTRLLVL.

Regarding this clone: An end of the junction differs from the germline gene, which may be a read error. The sample carries other DNA sequences with the same CDR3. V usage is TRBV9 and J usage is TRBJ1-6, with TRBD1 matching 8 bases. This CDR3 is 17 amino acids long. CDR1 and CDR2 (germline): SGDLS, YYNGEE. CDR3 sequence reads: CASSALTGEAYNSPLHF. The CDR3 region has the DNA TGTGCCAGCAGCGCCCTGACAGGGGAGGCCTATAATTCCCCCCTCCACTTT.

The V call is TRBV4-3, the J call TRBJ2-1; 10 positions agree with TRBD2. The CDR3 is made up of 16 amino acids. V lost 1 base to trimming and J lost 3 bases; unmatched junction nucleotides: 3. CDR1 and CDR2 from the germline V gene are LGHNA and YSLEER. This CDR3 reads CASSQATSGDYNEQFF. DNA of the CDR3: TGCGCCAGCAGCCAAGCAACTAGCGGGGACTACAATGAGCAGTTCTTC.

This sequence joins TRBV27 and TRBJ1-2; D is unclear. The germline V and J ends were trimmed by 2 bases and 2 bases, with 9 bases remaining between them. The CDR3 spans 14 residues. The germline V gene encodes CDR1 MNHEY and CDR2 SMNVEV (reference sequence). DNA of the CDR3: TGTGCCAGCAGTTTACGTCCGGGAAACTATGGCTACACCTTC. Encoded protein: CASSLRPGNYGYTF.

With regard to this clone: The junction departs from the called germline gene at one end, perhaps through a read error. This sequence joins TRBV6-6 and TRBJ2-7, with D unresolved. The CDR3 covers 13 residues. CDR1 and CDR2 from the germline V gene are MNHNY and SVGAGI (reference sequence). The CDR3 bases are TGTGCCAGCAGTTACGATAATTACTACGAGCAGTGCTTC. Residues: CASSYDNYYEQCF.

The chain combines TRBV6-5 with TRBJ2-3; TRBD2 matches 7 bases. With 5 bases clipped from V and 10 bases from J, the junction kept 9 bases outside the gene matches. The length of the CDR3 is 13 residues. Germline V gives CDR1 MNHEY, CDR2 SVGAGI. This CDR3 is CASSQGRGRAQYF. The CDR3 nucleotides are TGTGCCAGCAGTCAAGGCCGGGGGAGGGCGCAGTATTTT.

V usage is TRBV4-1 and J usage is TRBJ2-7; 9 bases map to TRBD2. This CDR3 region has 14 residues. CDR1 and CDR2 from the germline V gene are MGHRA and YSYEKL. Losses at the gene ends were 4 bases for V and 2 bases for J; bases not matched to a gene: 3. The CDR3 DNA reads TGCGCCAGCAGCCCTAGCGGGACAGCCTACGAGCAGTACTTC. Its translation: CASSPSGTAYEQYF.

The chain links TRBV11-2 to TRBJ2-3, with 7 bases matching TRBD2. CDR1 is SGHAT, CDR2 FQNNGV, per germline. The ends lost 0 bases at V and 3 bases at J; junction bases unmatched: 6. CDR3 length equals 16 residues. CDR3: CASSLDGGSGTDTQYF. Here the CDR3 DNA reads TGTGCCAGCAGCTTAGATGGCGGTAGCGGGACAGATACGCAGTATTTT.

V gene TRBV5-6 combines with J gene TRBJ2-7; TRBD2 matches 13 bases. CDR1 and CDR2 from the germline V gene are SGHDT and YYEEEE. V was clipped by 4 bases and J by 2 bases; unmatched bases: 9. The CDR3 is made up of 17 amino acids. The CDR3: CASSIDRGLAGTYEQYF. CDR3 in DNA: TGTGCCAGCAGCATAGACAGGGGACTAGCGGGGACCTACGAGCAGTACTTC. Full variable domain (outside the CDR3, taken from reference TRBV5-6 and TRBJ2-7): DAGVTQSPTHLIKTRGQQVTLRCSPKSGHDTVSWYQQALGQGPQFIFQYYEEEERQRGNFPDRFSGHQFPNYSSELNVNALLLGDSALYLCASSIDRGLAGTYEQYFGPGTRLTVT.

V usage is TRBV7-8 and J usage is TRBJ2-7; the match to TRBD1 covers 7 bases. CDR1 and CDR2 from the germline V gene are SGHVS and FQNEAQ. The CDR3 has 15 residues. V lost 5 bases and J lost 3; bases outside the gene matches: 10. CDR3 bases: TGTGCCAGCAGCCCAAGTCCGGGACAGTACTACGAGCAGTACTTC. Its protein is CASSPSPGQYYEQYF. The full variable domain, its missing parts supplied by reference TRBV7-8 and TRBJ2-7, is GAGVSQSPRYKVAKRGQDVALRCDPISGHVSLFWYQQALGQGPEFLTYFQNEAQLDKSGLPSDRFFAERPEGSVSTLKIQRTQQEDSAVYLCASSPSPGQYYEQYFGPGTRLTVT.

The J gene is TRBJ2-7, the V gene TRBV4-3, with 9 positions matching TRBD2. Germline loops: CDR1 LGHNA, CDR2 YSLEER. The J segment lost 3 bases and the V segment lost 0 bases, leaving 3 bases of the junction unmatched. CDR3 length: 15 amino acids. CDR3 nucleotides: TGCGCCAGCAGCCAAGAATCTAGCGGGAACTACGAGCAGTACTTC. It specifies CASSQESSGNYEQYF.

CDR3 in DNA: TGTGCCAGCAGTCTCCCTCTCAGGGGATCTGGCAATGAGCAGTTCTTC. Amino acids: CASSLPLRGSGNEQFF. The chain uses TRBV28 and TRBJ2-1; a possible D gene is TRBD1 (6 bases). CDR1 MDHEN and CDR2 SYDVKM come from the germline V gene. V was pared by 5 bases and J by 6 bases, with 20 bases between. There are 16 residues in the CDR3.

V is TRBV4-3 and J is TRBJ2-7; possibly TRBD1 for D (5 bases). V lost 1 base to trimming and J lost 3 bases, with 10 bases between them. Germline V CDR1 and CDR2: LGHNA, YSLEER. CDR3 size: 14 residues. DNA for the CDR3: TGCGCCAGCAGCCAAGGAAGACAGCTCTACGAGCAGTACTTC. Translated, it gives CASSQGRQLYEQYF.

In its sample, this clone was seen a few times. The V and J genes are TRBV21-1 and TRBJ2-7; TRBD2, as called in the table, went unchecked against the DNA. TRBV21-1 is annotated as a pseudogene. There are 16 residues in the CDR3. In DNA form, the CDR3 reads TGTGCCAGCAGTCGTGTTTTAGCTACCGTGTTAGACGAGCAGTACTTC. Protein product: CASSRVLATVLDEQYF.